This T cell receptor (beta chain) appears in the sequencing data of a study of T cells in Graves' hyperthyroidism and ophthalmopathy. About the study: Peripheral blood was acquired at first diagnosis, ahead of any therapy whatsoever. Study-level results: Blood shared most expanded thyroid clonotypes above 0.001.

This clonotype was counted between two and nine times. What it binds is unknown. Amplification of TCR beta CDR3 regions was performed using RNA transcripts as template. First-round RT-PCR targeting the TCR CDR3 was performed with the HTBI primer set. Each CDR3 protein is one row after TCRdb ran MiXCR on the multiplex PCR reads. The data contain hundreds of thousands of distinct CDR3 sequences, less than 25% of them seen just once; the ten biggest clones take up 30% to 40%. The CDR3 length is 15 residues. Germline V CDR1 and CDR2: MNHEY, SMNVEV (reference sequence). The ends lost 2 bases at V and 0 bases at J; junction bases unmatched: 4. Uncontrolled infections, other autoimmune diseases, pregnancy or lactation led to exclusion of patients. Source material for PBMCs was about 10 ml fresh peripheral blood.

J is TRBJ2-7 and V is TRBV27; TRBD1 matches 7 bases. The TCR was taken from a man aged 30-40 years with Graves' ophthalmopathy. The specimen was blood. The CDR3 sequence is CASSLARDSSYEQYF. Here the CDR3 DNA reads TGTGCCAGCAGTTTAGCACGGGACAGCTCCTACGAGCAGTACTTC.